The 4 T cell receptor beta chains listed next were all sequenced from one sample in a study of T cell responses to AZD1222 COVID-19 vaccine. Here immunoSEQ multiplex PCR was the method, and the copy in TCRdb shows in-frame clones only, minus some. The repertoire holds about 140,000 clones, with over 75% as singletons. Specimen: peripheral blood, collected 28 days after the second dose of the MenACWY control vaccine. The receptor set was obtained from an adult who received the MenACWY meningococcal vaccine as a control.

Here the CDR3 DNA reads TGTGCCAGCAGTGGCACTGGTTACAATGAGCAGTTCTTC. It yields the protein CASSGTGYNEQFF. The chain joins TRBV12-3 or TRBV12-4 to TRBJ2-1; D unclear. This CDR3 is built from 13 residues. Trimming pared 5 bases from V and 4 bases from J, leaving 9 bases between.

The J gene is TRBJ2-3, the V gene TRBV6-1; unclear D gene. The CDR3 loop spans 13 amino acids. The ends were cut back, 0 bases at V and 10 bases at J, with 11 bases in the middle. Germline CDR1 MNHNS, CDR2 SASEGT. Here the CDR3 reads CASSEAKTRAQYF. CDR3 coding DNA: TGTGCCAGCAGTGAAGCGAAGACAAGGGCGCAGTATTTT.

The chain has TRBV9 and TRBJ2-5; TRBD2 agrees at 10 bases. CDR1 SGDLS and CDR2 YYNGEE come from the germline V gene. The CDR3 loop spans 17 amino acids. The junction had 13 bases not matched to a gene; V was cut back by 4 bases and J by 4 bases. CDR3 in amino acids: CASSRSSGLAGAETQYF. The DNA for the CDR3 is TGTGCCAGCAGCAGGTCGAGTGGGCTAGCGGGAGCAGAGACCCAGTACTTC.

Here the CDR3 reads CATSREGDSSYEQYF. CDR3 nucleotide sequence: TGTGCCACCAGCAGAGAAGGGGACAGCTCCTACGAGCAGTACTTC. The chain recombines TRBV15 with TRBJ2-7; 7 nucleotides line up with TRBD1. With V trimmed by 0 bases and J by 0 bases, 2 bases remained unmatched. The CDR3 length is 15 residues. The germline CDR1 and CDR2 sequences are LNHNV and YYDKDF (reference sequence).